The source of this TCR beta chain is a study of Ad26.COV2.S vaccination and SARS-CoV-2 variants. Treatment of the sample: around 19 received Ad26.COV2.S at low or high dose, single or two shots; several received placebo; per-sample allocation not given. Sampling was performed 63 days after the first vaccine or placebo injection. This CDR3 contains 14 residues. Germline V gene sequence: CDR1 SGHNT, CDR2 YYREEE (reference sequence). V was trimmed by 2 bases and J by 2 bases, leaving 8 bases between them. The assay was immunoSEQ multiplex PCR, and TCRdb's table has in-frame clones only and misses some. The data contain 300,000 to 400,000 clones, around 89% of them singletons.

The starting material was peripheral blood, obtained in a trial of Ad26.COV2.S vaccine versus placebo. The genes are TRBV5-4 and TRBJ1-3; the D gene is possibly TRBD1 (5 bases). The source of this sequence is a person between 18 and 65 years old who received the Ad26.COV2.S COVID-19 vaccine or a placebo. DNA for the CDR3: TGTGCCAGCAGCTTCACGGGGGCTGGAAACACCATATATTTT. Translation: CASSFTGAGNTIYF.